This is a list of T cell receptor beta chains from one sample in a study of OX40 agonist ivuxolimab in advanced cancers. Profiling relied on immunoSEQ multiplex PCR, and the TCRdb table lists in-frame clones only, not all of them. This sample has over 70,000 clones, with over 80% found just once. This specimen was CD4+ or CD8+ T cells sorted from blood, taken in a trial of the OX40 agonist ivuxolimab. Receptor source: an adult with an advanced solid tumor such as melanoma, head and neck, liver or kidney cancer. Both conserved end residues are part of each CDR3.

j_gene: TRBJ2-1
v_gene: TRBV18
CDR3aa: CASSPPVTGGSNEQFF

j_gene: TRBJ1-1
v_gene: TRBV6-5
CDR3aa: CASSYLGSEAFF

j_gene: TRBJ2-5
v_gene: TRBV27
CDR3aa: CASSKGWTETQYF

j_gene: TRBJ2-7
v_gene: TRBV6-5
CDR3aa: CASEGSSYEQYF

j_gene: TRBJ2-1
v_gene: TRBV7-9
CDR3aa: CASSLGSYNEQFF

j_gene: TRBJ2-5
v_gene: TRBV9
CDR3aa: CASSVGGSKETQYF

j_gene: TRBJ2-3
v_gene: TRBV5-1
CDR3aa: CASYRGGSDTQYF

j_gene: TRBJ1-2
v_gene: TRBV2
CDR3aa: CASSVPGADKHGYTF

j_gene: TRBJ2-1
v_gene: TRBV7-9
CDR3aa: CASSYPGLAGDNEQFF

j_gene: TRBJ2-1
v_gene: TRBV7-9
CDR3aa: CASSHRSGPRHEQFF